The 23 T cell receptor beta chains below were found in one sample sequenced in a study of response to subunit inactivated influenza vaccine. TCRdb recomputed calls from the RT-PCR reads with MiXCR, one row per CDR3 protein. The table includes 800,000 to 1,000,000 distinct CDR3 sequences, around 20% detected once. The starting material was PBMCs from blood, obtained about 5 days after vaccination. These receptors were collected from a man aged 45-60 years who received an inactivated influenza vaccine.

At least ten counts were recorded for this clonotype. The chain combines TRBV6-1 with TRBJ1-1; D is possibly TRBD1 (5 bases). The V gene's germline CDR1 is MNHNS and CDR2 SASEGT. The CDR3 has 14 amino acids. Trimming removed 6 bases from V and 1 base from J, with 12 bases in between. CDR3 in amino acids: CASRPGTGNTEAFF. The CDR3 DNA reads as TGTGCCAGCAGACCGGGGACGGGGAACACTGAAGCTTTCTTT.

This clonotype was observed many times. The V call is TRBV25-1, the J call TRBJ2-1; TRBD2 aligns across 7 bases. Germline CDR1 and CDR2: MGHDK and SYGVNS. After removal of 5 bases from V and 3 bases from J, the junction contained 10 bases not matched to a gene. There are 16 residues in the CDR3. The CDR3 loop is CASSSTLRDYYNEQFF. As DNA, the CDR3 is TGTGCCAGCAGTTCCACCCTTCGGGACTACTACAATGAGCAGTTCTTC.

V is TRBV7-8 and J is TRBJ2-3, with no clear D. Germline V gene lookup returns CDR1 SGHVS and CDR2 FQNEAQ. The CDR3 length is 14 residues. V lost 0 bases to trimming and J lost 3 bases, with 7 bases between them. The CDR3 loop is CASSLAPATDTQYF. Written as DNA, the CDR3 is TGTGCCAGCAGCTTAGCTCCGGCTACAGATACGCAGTATTTT.

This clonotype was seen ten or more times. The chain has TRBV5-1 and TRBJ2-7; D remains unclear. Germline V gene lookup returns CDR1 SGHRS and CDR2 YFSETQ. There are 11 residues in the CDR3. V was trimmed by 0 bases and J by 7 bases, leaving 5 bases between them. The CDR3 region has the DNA TGCGCCAGCAGCTTGGAGGAGGAGCAGTACTTC. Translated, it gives CASSLEEEQYF.

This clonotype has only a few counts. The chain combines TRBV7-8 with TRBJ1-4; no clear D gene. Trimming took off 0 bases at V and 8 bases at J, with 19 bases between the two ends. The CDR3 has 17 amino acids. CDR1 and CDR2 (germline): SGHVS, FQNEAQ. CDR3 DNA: TGTGCCAGCAGCTTAGCGAGGGCCGTGGAGGGAGGCGAAAAACTGTTTTTT. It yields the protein CASSLARAVEGGEKLFF. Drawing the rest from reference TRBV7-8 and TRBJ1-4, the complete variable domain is GAGVSQSPRYKVAKRGQDVALRCDPISGHVSLFWYQQALGQGPEFLTYFQNEAQLDKSGLPSDRFFAERPEGSVSTLKIQRTQQEDSAVYLCASSLARAVEGGEKLFFGSGTQLSVL.

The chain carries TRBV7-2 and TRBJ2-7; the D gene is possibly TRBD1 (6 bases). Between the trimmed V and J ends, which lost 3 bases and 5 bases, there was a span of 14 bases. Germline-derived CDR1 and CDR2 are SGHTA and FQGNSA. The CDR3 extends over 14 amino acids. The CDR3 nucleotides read TGTGCCAGCAGCTTTTTGACAGGAGGTGACGAGCAGTACTTC. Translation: CASSFLTGGDEQYF.

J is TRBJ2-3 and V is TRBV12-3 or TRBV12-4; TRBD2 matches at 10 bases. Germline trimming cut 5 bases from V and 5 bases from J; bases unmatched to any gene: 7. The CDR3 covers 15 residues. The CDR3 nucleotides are TGTGCCAGCAGTCTTACTAGCGGGAAGCAAGATACGCAGTATTTT. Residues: CASSLTSGKQDTQYF.

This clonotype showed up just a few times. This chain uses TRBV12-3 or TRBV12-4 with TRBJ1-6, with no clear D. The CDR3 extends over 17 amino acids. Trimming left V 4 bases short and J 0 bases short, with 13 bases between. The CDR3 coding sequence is TGTGCCAGCAGTTCGGGCCGTCTGAGCTCCTATAATTCACCCCTCCACTTT. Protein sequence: CASSSGRLSSYNSPLHF.

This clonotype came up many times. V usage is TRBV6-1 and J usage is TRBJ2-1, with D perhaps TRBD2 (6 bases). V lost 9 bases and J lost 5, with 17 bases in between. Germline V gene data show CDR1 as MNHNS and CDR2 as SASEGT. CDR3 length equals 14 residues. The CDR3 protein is CASGRGFGDNEQFF. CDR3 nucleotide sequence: TGTGCCAGTGGTCGGGGGTTTGGGGACAATGAGCAGTTCTTC.

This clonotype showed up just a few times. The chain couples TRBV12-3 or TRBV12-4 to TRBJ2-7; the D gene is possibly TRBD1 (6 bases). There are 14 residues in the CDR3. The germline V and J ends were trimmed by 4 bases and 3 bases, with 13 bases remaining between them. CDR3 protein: CASSSIKTGYEQYF. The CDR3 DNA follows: TGTGCCAGCAGTTCGATAAAGACAGGCTACGAGCAGTACTTC.

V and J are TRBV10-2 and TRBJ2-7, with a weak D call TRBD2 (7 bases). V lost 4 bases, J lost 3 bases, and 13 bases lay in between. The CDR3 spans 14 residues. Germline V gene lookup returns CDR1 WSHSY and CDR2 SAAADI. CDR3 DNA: TGCGCCAGCAGTGGCGGGGGCTCCCTCTACGAGCAGTACTTC. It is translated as CASSGGGSLYEQYF.

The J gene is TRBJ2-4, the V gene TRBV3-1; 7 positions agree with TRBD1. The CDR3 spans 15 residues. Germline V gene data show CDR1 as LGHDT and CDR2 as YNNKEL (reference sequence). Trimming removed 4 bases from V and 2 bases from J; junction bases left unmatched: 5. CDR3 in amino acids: CASSLTDRTKNIQYF. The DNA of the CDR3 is TGTGCCAGCAGCCTTACGGACAGGACCAAAAACATTCAGTACTTC.

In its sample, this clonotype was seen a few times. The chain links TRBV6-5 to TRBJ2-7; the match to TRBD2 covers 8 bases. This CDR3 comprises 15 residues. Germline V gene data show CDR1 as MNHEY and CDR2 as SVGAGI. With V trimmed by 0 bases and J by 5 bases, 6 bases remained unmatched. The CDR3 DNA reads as TGTGCCAGCAGTTACTCACCAGCGGGAGTGGACGAGCAGTACTTC. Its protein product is CASSYSPAGVDEQYF.

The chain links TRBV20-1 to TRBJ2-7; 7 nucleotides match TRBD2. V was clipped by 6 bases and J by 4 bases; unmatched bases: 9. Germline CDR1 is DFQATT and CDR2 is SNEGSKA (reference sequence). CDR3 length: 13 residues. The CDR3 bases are TGCAGTGCCCGGGAGCGGGAACAGTACGAGCAGTACTTC. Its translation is CSAREREQYEQYF.

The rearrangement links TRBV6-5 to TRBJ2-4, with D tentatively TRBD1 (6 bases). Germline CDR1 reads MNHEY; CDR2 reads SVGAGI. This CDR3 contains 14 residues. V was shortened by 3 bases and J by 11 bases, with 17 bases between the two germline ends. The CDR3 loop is CASSYTGPLAFQYF. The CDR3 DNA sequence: TGTGCCAGCAGTTATACAGGGCCGCTGGCGTTTCAGTACTTC.

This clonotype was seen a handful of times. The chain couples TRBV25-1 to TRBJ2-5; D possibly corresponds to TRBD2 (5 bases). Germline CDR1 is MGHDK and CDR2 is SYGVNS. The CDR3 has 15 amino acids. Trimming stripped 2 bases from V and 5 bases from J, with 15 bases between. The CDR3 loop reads CASSEVRTGLETQYF. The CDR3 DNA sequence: TGTGCCAGCAGTGAAGTCCGGACGGGGTTGGAGACCCAGTACTTC.

The CDR3 bases are TGTGCCAGCAGTACTGTACTAGCGGCCAATGAGCAGTTCTTC. It specifies CASSTVLAANEQFF. V usage is TRBV2 and J usage is TRBJ2-1, with 8 positions matching TRBD2. Germline V gives CDR1 SNHLY, CDR2 FYNNEI. With V trimmed by 5 bases and J by 6 bases, 6 bases remained unmatched. The CDR3 totals 14 residues.

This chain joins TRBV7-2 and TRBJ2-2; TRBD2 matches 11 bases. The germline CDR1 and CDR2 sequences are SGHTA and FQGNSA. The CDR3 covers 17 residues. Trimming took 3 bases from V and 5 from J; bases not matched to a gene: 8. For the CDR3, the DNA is TGTGCCAGCAGCTTGCTTAGCGGGAGGGGAGGGACCGGGGAGCTGTTTTTT. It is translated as CASSLLSGRGGTGELFF.

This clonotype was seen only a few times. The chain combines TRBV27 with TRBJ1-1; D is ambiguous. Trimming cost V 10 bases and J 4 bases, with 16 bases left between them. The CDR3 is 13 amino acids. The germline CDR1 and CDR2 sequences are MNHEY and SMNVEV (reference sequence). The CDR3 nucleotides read TGTGCCACTGCCGTGGGTTTCGGCACTGAAGCTTTCTTT. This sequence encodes CATAVGFGTEAFF.

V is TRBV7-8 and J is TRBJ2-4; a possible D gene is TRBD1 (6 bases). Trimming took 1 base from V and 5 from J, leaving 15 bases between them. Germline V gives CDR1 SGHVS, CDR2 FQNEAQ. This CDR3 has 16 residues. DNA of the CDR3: TGTGCCAGCAGCTTAGGTCGACGCAGGGGTGAAAACATTCAGTACTTC. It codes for CASSLGRRRGENIQYF.

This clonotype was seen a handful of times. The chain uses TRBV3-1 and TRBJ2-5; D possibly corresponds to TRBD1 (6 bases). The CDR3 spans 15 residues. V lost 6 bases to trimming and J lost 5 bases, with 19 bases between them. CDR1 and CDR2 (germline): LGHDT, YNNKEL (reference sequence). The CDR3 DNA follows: TGTGCCAGCAGGGACGGCAGGGGTATTTCGGAGACCCAGTACTTC. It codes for CASRDGRGISETQYF.

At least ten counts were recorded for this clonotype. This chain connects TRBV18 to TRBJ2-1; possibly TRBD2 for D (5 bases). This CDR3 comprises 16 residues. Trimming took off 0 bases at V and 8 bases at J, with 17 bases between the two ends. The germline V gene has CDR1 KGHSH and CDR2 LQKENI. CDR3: CASSPPGLGASDEQFF. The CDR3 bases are TGTGCCAGCTCACCACCGGGTCTGGGAGCTTCCGATGAGCAGTTCTTC.

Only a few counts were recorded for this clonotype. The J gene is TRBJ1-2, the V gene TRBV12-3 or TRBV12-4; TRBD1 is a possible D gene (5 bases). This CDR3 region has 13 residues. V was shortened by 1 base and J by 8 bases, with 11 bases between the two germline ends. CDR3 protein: CASSLEGARGYTF. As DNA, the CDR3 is TGTGCCAGCAGTTTAGAAGGGGCGCGGGGCTACACCTTC.